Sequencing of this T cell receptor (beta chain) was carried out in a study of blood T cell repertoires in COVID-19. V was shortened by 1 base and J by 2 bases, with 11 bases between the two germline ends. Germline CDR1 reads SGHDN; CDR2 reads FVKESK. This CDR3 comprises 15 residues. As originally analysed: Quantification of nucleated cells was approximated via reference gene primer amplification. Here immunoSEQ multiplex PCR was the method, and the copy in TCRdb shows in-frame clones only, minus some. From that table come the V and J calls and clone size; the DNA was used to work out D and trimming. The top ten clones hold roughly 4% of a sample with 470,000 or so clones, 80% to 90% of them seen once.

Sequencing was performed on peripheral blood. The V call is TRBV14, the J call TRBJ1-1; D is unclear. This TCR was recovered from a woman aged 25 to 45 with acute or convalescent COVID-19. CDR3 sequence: CASSQVAGSNTEAFF. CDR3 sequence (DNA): TGTGCCAGCAGCCAAGTAGCTGGCTCAAACACTGAAGCTTTCTTT.